This is a list of T cell receptor beta chains from one sample in a study of blood T cell repertoires in COVID-19. Assay used: immunoSEQ multiplex PCR; TCRdb lists only in-frame clones, some missing. The sample holds over 100,000 clones, roughly four fifths seen once. The sequencing sample was made of peripheral blood. The receptors originated from a man aged 55-75 years with acute or convalescent COVID-19. The CDR3 runs from the conserved cysteine through the conserved F or W. D genes are given only for firm matches. Rows may omit the clone size; those that give it use once, few, many or a size class.

>.|.|TRBV7-3|TRBJ2-5
CASSQNPQGPQYF
TGTGCCAGCAGCCAAAATCCCCAGGGGCCCCAGTACTTC
>TRBD2|.|TRBV28|TRBJ2-7
CASSLWGLAGGIEQYF
TGTGCCAGCAGTTTATGGGGACTAGCGGGAGGAATTGAGCAGTACTTC
>TRBD2|.|TRBV11-2|TRBJ2-2
CASSLAPSGHTGELFF
TGTGCCAGCAGCTTAGCCCCTAGCGGACACACCGGGGAGCTGTTTTTT
>.|.|TRBV7-3|TRBJ2-2
CASSLNPPGANTGELFF
TGTGCCAGCAGCTTAAACCCTCCGGGGGCGAACACCGGGGAGCTGTTTTTT
>.|.|TRBV11-3|TRBJ2-7
CASSPGDKTYEQYF
TGTGCCAGTTCCCCCGGGGACAAGACCTACGAGCAGTACTTC
>TRBD1|many|TRBV15|TRBJ2-5
CATSGPRGKIQETQYF
TGTGCCACCAGCGGCCCCAGGGGGAAGATACAAGAGACCCAGTACTTC
>TRBD1|.|TRBV4-1|TRBJ1-2
CASSRGTGLNYGYTF
TGCGCCAGCAGCCGGGGGACAGGCCTTAACTATGGCTACACCTTC
>TRBD1|.|TRBV7-2|TRBJ1-1
CASSLVGTGDIEAFF
TGTGCCAGCAGCTTAGTAGGGACAGGGGATATAGAAGCTTTCTTT
>TRBD1|.|TRBV11-3|TRBJ2-5
CASSLTTGTGETQYF
TGTGCCAGCAGCTTAACGACAGGGACCGGGGAGACCCAGTACTTC
>TRBD2|.|TRBV3-1/TRBV3-2|TRBJ2-7
CASSLGTSGSREQYF
TGTGCCAGCAGTCTCGGGACTAGCGGGAGTCGTGAGCAGTACTTC
>.|.|TRBV12-3/TRBV12-4|TRBJ1-2
CASSRQVPWGYTF
TGTGCCAGCAGCCGACAGGTCCCGTGGGGCTACACCTTC
>TRBD1|.|TRBV28|TRBJ2-1
CASSLTGTGGGNEQFF
TGTGCCAGCAGCCTAACCGGGACAGGGGGAGGTAATGAGCAGTTCTTC
>TRBD1|.|TRBV19|TRBJ1-1
CASSGQQTEAFF
TGTGCCAGTTCGGGACAGCAAACTGAAGCTTTCTTT
>TRBD2|once|TRBV5-8|TRBJ2-1
CASRGLGLATNEQFF
TGTGCCAGCAGGGGCCTGGGACTAGCAACCAATGAGCAGTTCTTC
>.|.|TRBV9|TRBJ1-3
CASSVYKAGNTIYF
TGTGCCAGCAGCGTATACAAAGCTGGAAACACCATATATTTT
>TRBD1|.|TRBV27|TRBJ1-1
CASSQRQGFEAFF
TGTGCCAGCAGTCAACGACAGGGGTTTGAAGCTTTCTTT
>.|once|TRBV11-2|TRBJ2-5
CASSLDLQIQETQYF
TGTGCCAGCAGCTTAGATCTACAGATTCAAGAGACCCAGTACTTC
>.|.|TRBV6-4|TRBJ2-1
CASSEDGGLVYNEQFF
TGTGCCAGCAGTGAGGATGGGGGCCTTGTTTACAATGAGCAGTTCTTC
>.|.|TRBV6-4|TRBJ1-4
CASSDSMDSQGFNEKLFF
TGTGCCAGCAGTGACTCGATGGACAGTCAGGGGTTTAATGAAAAACTGTTTTTT
>.|.|TRBV19|TRBJ1-5
CASQGPEWPRPQHF
TGTGCCAGTCAGGGCCCAGAGTGGCCTCGGCCCCAGCATTTT
>.|few|TRBV2|TRBJ1-1
CASIQGYTEAFF
TGTGCCAGCATCCAGGGGTACACTGAAGCTTTCTTT
>TRBD1|few|TRBV24-1|TRBJ2-3
CATSGRQGAGTDTQYF
TGTGCCACCAGTGGACGACAGGGGGCCGGCACAGATACGCAGTATTTT
>.|.|TRBV11-2|TRBJ2-1
CASSFRAMFF
TGTGCCAGCAGCTTCAGGGCCATGTTCTTC
>TRBD2|.|TRBV7-3|TRBJ2-1
CASSRTSGSYNEQFF
TGTGCCAGCAGTCGGACTAGCGGGTCGTACAATGAGCAGTTCTTC
>TRBD2|.|TRBV9|TRBJ2-1
CASSVTSGSFNEQFF
TGTGCCAGCAGCGTAACGAGCGGGAGTTTTAATGAGCAGTTCTTC
>.|few|TRBV24-1|TRBJ2-7
CATSDRGYEQYF
TGTGCCACCAGTGACAGGGGTTACGAGCAGTACTTC
>TRBD1|.|TRBV27|TRBJ1-1
CASSTRTGTEAFF
TGTGCCAGCAGTACCCGGACAGGGACTGAAGCTTTCTTT
>TRBD1|.|TRBV6-5|TRBJ2-3
CASSLGTAPSDTQYF
TGTGCCAGCAGCTTAGGGACAGCTCCTTCAGATACGCAGTATTTT
>TRBD2|.|TRBV5-1|TRBJ2-3
CASSLDSGLAGSTDTQYF
TGCGCCAGCAGCTTGGATTCGGGACTAGCGGGAAGCACAGATACGCAGTATTTT
>.|.|TRBV6-5|TRBJ2-1
CASKAGVVNNEQFF
TGTGCCAGCAAGGCAGGGGTCGTAAACAATGAGCAGTTCTTC
>TRBD1|.|TRBV30|TRBJ1-1
CAWSGDREVAFF
TGTGCCTGGAGCGGCGACAGGGAGGTAGCTTTCTTT
>.|.|TRBV7-9|TRBJ1-5
CASSFRQGNQPQHF
TGTGCCAGCAGCTTCCGACAGGGCAATCAGCCCCAGCATTTT
>.|.|TRBV2|TRBJ1-6
CASRADRFSPLHF
TGTGCCAGCAGGGCAGACAGGTTTTCACCCCTCCACTTT
>.|.|TRBV5-1|TRBJ1-2
CASSLGSAGDYGYTF
TGCGCCAGCAGCTTGGGCAGCGCCGGTGACTATGGCTACACCTTC
>TRBD1|.|TRBV5-4|TRBJ1-1
CASSLRQGAGTEAFF
TGTGCCAGCAGCTTGCGGCAGGGGGCAGGAACTGAAGCTTTCTTT
>.|few|TRBV3-1/TRBV3-2|TRBJ1-1
CASSRRTEAFF
TGTGCCAGCAGCCGTCGGACAGAAGCTTTCTTT
>.|once|TRBV20-1|TRBJ1-5
CSASYGTRDQPQHF
TGCAGTGCTAGTTATGGGACACGGGATCAGCCCCAGCATTTT